These 18 T cell receptor beta chains were sequenced from one sample in a study of neurological immune-mediated disorders. TCRdb processed the 5' RACE reads anew with MiXCR; each CDR3 protein has one entry. The data show 53,000 or so distinct CDR3 sequences, 12% seen once. Sequencing was carried out using PBMCs. The receptors were sampled from a woman aged 55-69 years with HTLV-1-associated myelopathy (HAM/TSP).

This clonotype was found many times. The rearrangement links TRBV29-1 to TRBJ2-7; no definite D call. Germline CDR1 is SQVTM and CDR2 is ANQGSEA. Between the trimmed V and J ends, which lost 7 bases and 5 bases, there was a span of 30 bases. The CDR3 runs to 17 residues. Here the CDR3 DNA reads TGCAGCGCTACCACGGTGGATTCGATTCCCGGAACGAACGAGCAGTACTTC. It specifies CSATTVDSIPGTNEQYF.

This clonotype has a count of ten or more. CDR3 DNA sequence: TGTGCCAGCAGCCCCGGGACAGTTGGGGAAAAACTGTTTTTT. This codes for CASSPGTVGEKLFF. The chain joins TRBV5-6 to TRBJ1-4; 7 positions match TRBD1. The CDR3 has 14 amino acids. Germline CDR1 SGHDT, CDR2 YYEEEE. The J segment lost 8 bases and the V segment lost 4 bases, leaving 8 bases of the junction unmatched.

This clonotype occurred many times. This chain connects TRBV20-1 to TRBJ2-5; 9 positions agree with TRBD1. The V gene's germline CDR1 is DFQATT and CDR2 SNEGSKA (reference sequence). The CDR3 consists of 12 residues. The junction had 2 bases not matched to a gene; V was cut back by 5 bases and J by 4 bases. DNA for the CDR3: TGCAGTGCTGAGGACAGGGGAGAGACCCAGTACTTC. Translation: CSAEDRGETQYF.

This clonotype was recorded many times. The chain links TRBV3-1 to TRBJ2-1; D is perhaps TRBD2 (5 bases). The germline CDR1 and CDR2 sequences are LGHDT and YNNKEL (reference sequence). This CDR3 is 14 amino acids long. The V end was cut by 5 bases, the J end by 4 bases, with 12 bases between. DNA for the CDR3: TGTGCCAGCAGCAACGGACTTGCGTACAATGAGCAGTTCTTC. As protein: CASSNGLAYNEQFF.

This clonotype was recorded many times. This chain joins TRBV20-1 and TRBJ2-1; 13 nucleotides match TRBD2. Looked up from germline, CDR1 is DFQATT and CDR2 is SNEGSKA (reference sequence). V gave up 6 bases and J gave up 8 bases; unmatched junction bases: 7. This CDR3 has 14 amino acids. CDR3 region: CSAQGLAGADEQFF. CDR3 nucleotides: TGCAGTGCCCAAGGACTAGCGGGAGCGGATGAGCAGTTCTTC.

This clonotype was detected many times. The genes are TRBV7-9 and TRBJ2-5, with TRBD1 matching over 7 bases. The CDR3 is 15 amino acids. Germline V lookup: CDR1 SEHNR, CDR2 FQNEAQ (reference sequence). V gave up 0 bases and J gave up 5 bases; unmatched junction bases: 6. In DNA form, the CDR3 reads TGTGCCAGCAGCTTAGCACCAGGGGGACGGGAGACCCAGTACTTC. Translated, it gives CASSLAPGGRETQYF.

The table lists this clonotype with many counts. V and J are TRBV11-2 and TRBJ1-1, with D maybe TRBD1 (5 bases). The CDR3 extends over 15 amino acids. Deletions cut 3 bases from V and 0 bases from J, with 11 bases between. Germline V gene data show CDR1 as SGHAT and CDR2 as FQNNGV. The CDR3 here is CASSFLRGLNTEAFF. In DNA, the CDR3 is TGTGCCAGCAGCTTTCTCCGGGGCCTGAACACTGAAGCTTTCTTT. The full variable domain, in which reference TRBV11-2 and TRBJ1-1 provide the parts outside the CDR3, is EAGVAQSPRYKIIEKRQSVAFWCNPISGHATLYWYQQILGQGPKLLIQFQNNGVVDDSQLPKDRFSAERLKGVDSTLKIQPAKLEDSAVYLCASSFLRGLNTEAFFGQGTRLTVV.

This clonotype was found many times. The CDR3 protein is CASSLWENSYEQYF. The CDR3 DNA follows: TGTGCCAGCAGCTTATGGGAGAACTCCTACGAGCAGTACTTC. The chain recombines TRBV7-9 with TRBJ2-7, with D perhaps TRBD2 (5 bases). The CDR3 sequence is 14 residues long. Trimming left V 2 bases short and J 0 bases short, with 8 bases between. The V gene's germline CDR1 is SEHNR and CDR2 FQNEAQ (reference sequence).

The table lists this clonotype with many counts. This chain links TRBV20-1 with TRBJ1-1; D possibly corresponds to TRBD1 (6 bases). CDR3 length equals 14 residues. Germline V gene data show CDR1 as DFQATT and CDR2 as SNEGSKA (reference sequence). The germline V and J ends were trimmed by 4 bases and 4 bases, with 16 bases remaining between them. The CDR3 spells CSATRGAGATEAFF. Here the CDR3 DNA reads TGCAGTGCTACCAGGGGCGCCGGGGCCACTGAAGCTTTCTTT.

This chain joins TRBV2 and TRBJ2-1, with D possibly TRBD2 on 5 matching bases. CDR3 size: 14 residues. In germline, CDR1 is SNHLY, CDR2 FYNNEI. Trimming pared 4 bases from V and 8 bases from J, leaving 15 bases between. The CDR3 reads CASSVRFLADEQFF. For the CDR3, the DNA is TGTGCCAGCAGTGTTCGTTTTCTAGCCGATGAGCAGTTCTTC.

This clonotype was seen ten or more times. V gene TRBV14 combines with J gene TRBJ1-3; D call uncertain. The CDR3 is made up of 17 amino acids. Germline loops: CDR1 SGHDN, CDR2 FVKESK. With 0 bases removed from V and 4 bases from J, the gap between germline ends came to 16 bases. The CDR3 region has the DNA TGTGCCAGCAGCCAAGACGGGCCCTATATAGCAGGAAACACCATATATTTT. Translating gives CASSQDGPYIAGNTIYF.

The sample holds many counts of this clonotype. The chain joins TRBV20-1 to TRBJ2-5, with 12 positions matching TRBD2. Germline-derived CDR1 and CDR2 are DFQATT and SNEGSKA (reference sequence). V lost 3 bases, J lost 3 bases, and 5 bases stayed unmatched. CDR3 size: 15 residues. The CDR3 spells CSASASGRAKETQYF. The CDR3 DNA sequence: TGCAGTGCTAGCGCTAGCGGGAGGGCAAAAGAGACCCAGTACTTC.

This clonotype was found many times. The chain combines TRBV2 with TRBJ2-3, with TRBD2 matching 12 bases. The J segment lost 2 bases and the V segment lost 7 bases, leaving 4 bases of the junction unmatched. The CDR3 length is 15 residues. Germline CDR1 and CDR2: SNHLY and FYNNEI. Here the CDR3 reads CASTRLAGVTDTQYF. In DNA form, the CDR3 reads TGTGCCAGCACCCGACTAGCGGGAGTCACAGATACGCAGTATTTT.

There are many counts of this clonotype. The chain joins TRBV29-1 to TRBJ1-1; no reliable D call. V lost 4 bases, J lost 0 bases, and 15 bases lay in between. From germline, CDR1 is SQVTM and CDR2 ANQGSEA. This CDR3 comprises 15 residues. CDR3 bases: TGCAGCGTTGTGTCCGGGCGGGGAATGAACACTGAAGCTTTCTTT. Translated, it gives CSVVSGRGMNTEAFF.

This clonotype was observed a few times. The rearrangement joins TRBV20-1 to TRBJ1-1; TRBD1 matches 9 bases. After removal of 0 bases from V and 2 bases from J, the junction contained 10 bases not matched to a gene. The CDR3 loop spans 17 amino acids. Looked up from germline, CDR1 is DFQATT and CDR2 is SNEGSKA (reference sequence). The CDR3 reads CSARDPHTGGSNTEAFF. Written as DNA, the CDR3 is TGCAGTGCTAGAGACCCCCATACAGGGGGCAGCAACACTGAAGCTTTCTTT.

The table lists this clonotype with many counts. The chain couples TRBV12-3 or TRBV12-4 to TRBJ2-1, with 13 bases that match TRBD2. J was trimmed by 7 bases and V by 5 bases; bases with no gene match: 5. The CDR3 runs to 15 residues. The chain's CDR3 is CASSRTLAGGNEQFF. CDR3 bases: TGTGCCAGCAGTCGAACACTAGCGGGAGGGAATGAGCAGTTCTTC.

This clonotype appeared many times. The V and J genes are TRBV18 and TRBJ2-1; 9 bases line up with TRBD2. This CDR3 spans 14 amino acids. V lost 2 bases, J lost 9 bases, and 5 bases stayed unmatched. CDR1 and CDR2 from the germline V gene are KGHSH and LQKENI. CDR3 in DNA: TGTGCCAGCTCACCAGTAGCGGGAGAAAGTGAGCAGTTCTTC. Amino acids: CASSPVAGESEQFF. Based on the CDR3 plus reference TRBV18 and TRBJ2-1, the full variable domain is NAGVMQNPRHLVRRRGQEARLRCSPMKGHSHVYWYRQLPEEGLKFMVYLQKENIIDESGMPKERFSAEFPKEGPSILRIQQVVRGDSAAYFCASSPVAGESEQFFGPGTRLTVL.

Many counts were recorded for this clonotype. The chain couples TRBV6-6 to TRBJ1-1, with D unclear. V lost 1 base and J lost 0, with 6 bases in between. Germline CDR1 MNHNY, CDR2 SVGAGI (reference sequence). This CDR3 region has 14 residues. The CDR3 sequence: CASSYLTVNTEAFF. In nucleotides, the CDR3 is TGTGCCAGCAGTTACTTGACGGTGAACACTGAAGCTTTCTTT.